Below, one T cell receptor beta chain is given with its context. Its recognized antigen is unknown. No much larger clone exists at a distance of one base, and base qualities are not known. To prepare the library, the immunoSEQ multiplex PCR assay was applied. The authors' pipeline ran thus. A statistical classification framework was developed to diagnose cytomegalovirus status using the catalog of TCR beta chain sequences. In its TCRdb copy, this immuneACCESS table keeps in-frame sequences only and misses some clones. Where compared with another copy, unresolved V genes explain less than half of these, and the others have no known cause. That table furnishes V, J and clone size, whereas the DNA furnished D and trimming. The sample table holds under 85,000 clones, of which approximately 95% were seen once. The top ten clonotypes cover less than 2.5% of the sample. The CDR1 and CDR2 encoded by the germline V gene are SGHDT and YYEEEE. The CDR3 sequence holds 15 residues, the cysteine and phenylalanine included. The CDR3 DNA has 45 bases and is translated from base 1. Trimming removed 2 bases from V and 1 base from J; the gene matches leave 1 base unexplained.

The data belong to a study of cytomegalovirus exposure and HLA in healthy donors (dated by TCRdb to 2017 to 2019). Turning to the overall study: The roughly 700 repertoires of the first cohort and the 120 validation repertoires were produced on the same platform, according to a later analysis. The study aimed to test whether cataloging public T cell receptors could reveal signatures of past pathogen exposure. In addition to the first cohort of about 650 subjects, a separate validation cohort of 120 different subjects was used. To predict cytomegalovirus infection status, the study brought together high-throughput TCR immunosequencing, statistical association of individual TCRs with disease status, and machine learning. The study at large found these results: In the study, roughly 160 TCR beta chains were listed as associated with cytomegalovirus. The classifier was reported to diagnose cytomegalovirus status with high specificity and sensitivity in both the original cohort and the validation cohort. The validation cohort had no HLA typing available for a later analysis, so co-occurrence within that cohort was assessed over all 120 or so repertoires. Most TCR sequences were observed very rarely across donors, whereas some public TCRs were present in many individuals. The authors suggested that the approach could potentially be extended to other disease states and immunological phenotypes. Subsequent analysis determined that TCRs grouped into clusters in the first cohort also showed a tendency toward co-occurrence across the 120 or so validation repertoires, and 94% of cluster scores exceeded 0. A few of the identified cytomegalovirus-associated TCR beta chains were confirmed in vitro to be specific for cytomegalovirus antigens.

The donors belonged to the validation cohort of 90 to 150 subjects, which was separate from the approximately 610-subject first cohort. The chain links TRBV5-6 with TRBJ2-2; 8 middle bases align to TRBD1. The sequenced sample consisted of PBMCs. The sequence derives from a woman under 30 in good health and CMV-seronegative. The DNA sequence is TGTGCCAGCAGCTTCGGACAGGGGAACACCGGGGAGCTGTTTTTT. The resulting protein is CASSFGQGNTGELFF. Reference TRBV5-6 and TRBJ2-2 proteins supply the regions before and after the CDR3; the full variable domain is: DAGVTQSPTHLIKTRGQQVTLRCSPKSGHDTVSWYQQALGQGPQFIFQYYEEEERQRGNFPDRFSGHQFPNYSSELNVNALLLGDSALYLCASSFGQGNTGELFFGEGSRLTVL.